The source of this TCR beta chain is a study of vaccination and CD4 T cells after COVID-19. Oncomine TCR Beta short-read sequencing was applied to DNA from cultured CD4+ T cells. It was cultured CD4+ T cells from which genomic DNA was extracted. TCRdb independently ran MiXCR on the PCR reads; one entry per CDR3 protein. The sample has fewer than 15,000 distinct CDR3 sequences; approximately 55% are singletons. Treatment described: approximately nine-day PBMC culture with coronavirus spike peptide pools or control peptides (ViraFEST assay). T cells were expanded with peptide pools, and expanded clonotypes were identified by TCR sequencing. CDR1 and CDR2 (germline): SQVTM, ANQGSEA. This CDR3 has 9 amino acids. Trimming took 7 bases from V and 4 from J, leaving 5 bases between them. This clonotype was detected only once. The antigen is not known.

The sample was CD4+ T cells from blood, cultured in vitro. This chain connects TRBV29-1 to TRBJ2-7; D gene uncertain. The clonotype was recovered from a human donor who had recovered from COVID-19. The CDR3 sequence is CSGGYEQYF. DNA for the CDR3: TGCAGCGGAGGATACGAGCAGTACTTC.